A single sample gave rise to the 32 T cell receptor beta chains below, sequenced in a study of T-cell memory formation after mild COVID-19. TCRdb reprocessed the 5' RACE reads via MiXCR and lists one record per CDR3 protein. The sample includes about 200,000 distinct CDR3 sequences, 7.5% to 10% seen only once; the top ten take around 3.3%. Material: PBMCs or a T cell subset sorted from them (not recorded which). These receptor sequences come from a man aged 18 to 29 who had mild COVID-19 (a few samples of this study predate the infection). Cell type and time point are not known.

At least ten counts were recorded for this clonotype. This sequence joins TRBV6-1 and TRBJ2-3, with 7 bases matching TRBD2. Trimming cost V 8 bases and J 0 bases; bases outside gene matches: 2. The CDR3 is 13 residues long. The germline V gene encodes CDR1 MNHNS and CDR2 SASEGT. The CDR3 protein is CASGLVSTDTQYF. For the CDR3, the DNA is TGTGCCAGCGGACTAGTTAGCACAGATACGCAGTATTTT.

The chain carries TRBV20-1 and TRBJ2-2; 9 bases match TRBD2. Trimming cost V 1 base and J 5 bases; bases outside gene matches: 2. Germline assignment: CDR1 DFQATT and CDR2 SNEGSKA (reference sequence). There are 14 residues in the CDR3. The CDR3 nucleotides read TGCAGTGCTAGAGGGGGACTAGCTACCGGGGAGCTGTTTTTT. This gives the protein CSARGGLATGELFF.

This clonotype has only a few counts. V gene TRBV4-1 combines with J gene TRBJ1-4; D unclear. This CDR3 comprises 16 residues. The germline V gene has CDR1 MGHRA and CDR2 YSYEKL. V was clipped by 1 base and J by 3 bases, with 12 bases between them. The CDR3 DNA is TGCGCCAGCAGCCAAGTCACGAAAGGGTCTAATGAAAAACTGTTTTTT. Amino acid sequence: CASSQVTKGSNEKLFF.

This clonotype showed up just a few times. This chain uses TRBV19 with TRBJ1-1; D is uncertain. V was trimmed by 6 bases and J by 3 bases, leaving 11 bases between them. The CDR3 runs to 13 residues. From germline, CDR1 is LNHDA and CDR2 SQIVND (reference sequence). CDR3 sequence reads: CASRGSLDTEAFF. The CDR3 nucleotides are TGTGCCAGTAGGGGCAGCCTAGACACTGAAGCTTTCTTT. Filled out from reference TRBV19 and TRBJ1-1, the complete variable domain reads DGGITQSPKYLFRKEGQNVTLSCEQNLNHDAMYWYRQDPGQGLRLIYYSQIVNDFQKGDIAEGYSVSREKKESFPLTVTSAQKNPTAFYLCASRGSLDTEAFFGQGTRLTVV.

The chain combines TRBV9 with TRBJ2-1; 9 positions agree with TRBD1. CDR1 is SGDLS, CDR2 YYNGEE, per germline. This CDR3 spans 15 amino acids. The V gene end was trimmed by 3 bases and the J gene end by 3 bases; junction bases not matched to a gene: 4. The CDR3 DNA reads as TGTGCCAGCAGCGGACAGGGGGATTTCTACAATGAGCAGTTCTTC. This sequence encodes CASSGQGDFYNEQFF.

The chain joins TRBV5-1 to TRBJ2-5, with TRBD2 matching over 14 bases. Germline CDR1 and CDR2: SGHRS and YFSETQ. This CDR3 contains 16 residues. The trim removed 5 bases at V and 2 bases at J, leaving 5 bases unmatched. The CDR3 nucleotides are TGCGCCAGCAGGAGTGGACTAGCGGGGGGACAAGAGACCCAGTACTTC. Residues: CASRSGLAGGQETQYF.

The rearrangement links TRBV7-2 to TRBJ2-5, with 8 bases matching TRBD1. V shed 5 bases and J 4 bases; nucleotides not matched to a gene: 6. Germline-derived CDR1 and CDR2 are SGHTA and FQGNSA. This CDR3 comprises 14 residues. The CDR3 sequence is CASSDRGSRETQYF. The DNA of the CDR3 is TGTGCCAGCAGCGACAGGGGATCGCGAGAGACCCAGTACTTC.

This clonotype showed up just a few times. This chain links TRBV6-2 or TRBV6-3 with TRBJ2-1; no firm D call. The CDR3 covers 11 residues. Germline V gene sequence: CDR1 MNHEY, CDR2 SVGEGT. V lost 2 bases, J lost 12 bases, and 8 bases lay in between. The CDR3 DNA sequence: TGTGCCAGCAGTTACCCCGGCGGGCAGTTCTTC. Residues: CASSYPGGQFF.

This clonotype was seen at least ten times. The chain combines TRBV27 with TRBJ2-7; D assignment may be TRBD1 or TRBD2 (6 bases each). Trimming took off 4 bases at V and 6 bases at J, with 10 bases between the two ends. Germline V gives CDR1 MNHEY, CDR2 SMNVEV (reference sequence). The CDR3 sequence is 12 residues long. The CDR3 reads CASSSGGTEQYV. The CDR3 nucleotides read TGTGCCAGCAGTTCCGGGGGCACCGAGCAGTACGTC.

This clonotype was observed many times. The J gene is TRBJ1-1, the V gene TRBV5-1; 9 nucleotides match TRBD1. Germline CDR1 and CDR2: SGHRS and YFSETQ. The CDR3 is made up of 16 amino acids. V trimming: 0 bases; J trimming: 6 bases; junction bases outside the gene matches: 9. CDR3: CASSLAGQGKYPEAFF. The CDR3 coding sequence is TGCGCCAGCAGCTTGGCCGGACAGGGGAAGTATCCTGAAGCTTTCTTT.

The chain recombines TRBV6-6 with TRBJ1-1; unclear D gene. The CDR3 extends over 14 amino acids. Germline V gene lookup returns CDR1 MNHNY and CDR2 SVGAGI (reference sequence). V gave up 6 bases and J gave up 8 bases, with 19 bases separating them. The CDR3 nucleotides are TGTGCCAGCAGAGAAACAGAGGGTCTGACCGAAGCTTTCTTT. It encodes CASRETEGLTEAFF.

The gene calls are TRBV7-3 and TRBJ2-1; tentatively, D is TRBD1 (5 bases). This CDR3 has 12 amino acids. CDR1 is SGHTA, CDR2 FQGTGA, per germline. The germline V and J ends were trimmed by 8 bases and 7 bases, with 12 bases remaining between them. This CDR3 is CASGAKYNEQFF. DNA of the CDR3: TGTGCCAGCGGGGCCAAGTATAATGAGCAGTTCTTC.

This clonotype turned up a few times. This chain links TRBV2 with TRBJ1-6; D not resolved. Trimming shortened V by 4 bases and J by 7 bases, and 5 bases separated the two germline ends. The V gene's germline CDR1 is SNHLY and CDR2 FYNNEI. CDR3 length: 12 amino acids. The CDR3 DNA reads TGTGCCAGCAGTGTCGTGAATTCACCCCTCCACTTT. Translated, it gives CASSVVNSPLHF.

This clonotype was seen at least ten times. The chain has TRBV4-3 and TRBJ1-6, with no clear D. There are 14 residues in the CDR3. V shed 0 bases and J shed 3 bases, with 3 bases lying between them. CDR1 is LGHNA and CDR2 is YSLEER in the germline V gene. CDR3 region: CASSQEDYNSPLHF. DNA of the CDR3: TGCGCCAGCAGCCAAGAGGACTATAATTCACCCCTCCACTTT.

This clonotype was seen ten or more times. Because the CDR3's place on the DNA is in doubt, the DNA is left out and the CDR3 is given as listed by TCRdb. The chain uses TRBV2 and TRBJ2-3. From germline, CDR1 is SNHLY and CDR2 FYNNEI. The CDR3 length is 13 residues, termini included. The CDR3 loop is CASSTTVGDTQYF.

This clonotype was seen more than once but under ten times. This sequence joins TRBV18 and TRBJ1-5; 7 bases align to TRBD1. The CDR3 is 14 amino acids. V lost 5 bases to trimming and J lost 0 bases; unmatched junction nucleotides: 1. The germline V gene encodes CDR1 KGHSH and CDR2 LQKENI. The CDR3 loop reads CASSGTDSNQPQHF. The CDR3 nucleotides are TGTGCCAGCTCAGGGACAGATAGCAATCAGCCCCAGCATTTT.

This chain connects TRBV6-5 to TRBJ1-1; D call uncertain. Germline assignment: CDR1 MNHEY and CDR2 SVGAGI. The CDR3 is 13 amino acids. V dropped 0 bases and J dropped 0 bases, with 2 bases sitting between them. CDR3 in DNA: TGTGCCAGCAGTTACTCGATGAACACTGAAGCTTTCTTT. Translated, it gives CASSYSMNTEAFF.

The chain links TRBV5-6 to TRBJ1-5; 9 bases agree with TRBD1. The V gene end was trimmed by 4 bases and the J gene end by 7 bases; junction bases not matched to a gene: 6. The CDR3 runs 14 residues. Per the germline V gene, CDR1 is SGHDT and CDR2 is YYEEEE. The CDR3 nucleotides read TGTGCCAGCAGCGATAACAGGGGGCACCAGCCCCAGCATTTT. Translation gives CASSDNRGHQPQHF.

This clonotype was observed a few times. J is TRBJ1-5 and V is TRBV6-5, with TRBD1 matching over 7 bases. Losses at the gene ends were 10 bases for V and 4 bases for J; bases not matched to a gene: 16. The CDR3 is 16 residues long. Germline-derived CDR1 and CDR2 are MNHEY and SVGAGI. This chain's CDR3 is CATRQSIGTENQPQHF. In DNA form, the CDR3 reads TGTGCCACCAGACAATCGATCGGGACAGAGAATCAGCCCCAGCATTTT.

This clonotype was observed a handful of times. This chain joins TRBV24-1 and TRBJ2-7, with a possible D match to TRBD2 (5 bases). Germline loops: CDR1 KGHDR, CDR2 SFDVKD. The CDR3 covers 14 residues. Trimming left V 4 bases short and J 5 bases short, with 14 bases between. The CDR3 sequence: CATSDSGRVHEQYF. DNA for the CDR3: TGTGCCACCAGTGACTCGGGAAGGGTCCACGAGCAGTACTTC.

This rearrangement joins TRBV5-1 to TRBJ2-5; D call uncertain. This CDR3 spans 15 amino acids. Per germline, CDR1 SGHRS and CDR2 YFSETQ. Trimming removed 4 bases at V and 5 bases at J, with 18 bases between. This chain's CDR3 is CASSPSRSIGETQYF. The CDR3 region has the DNA TGCGCCAGCAGCCCCTCCCGCTCGATAGGGGAGACCCAGTACTTC.

The chain combines TRBV10-2 with TRBJ1-1, with 9 positions matching TRBD1. The CDR3 sequence is 13 residues long. Looked up from germline, CDR1 is WSHSY and CDR2 is SAAADI. The junction had 6 bases not matched to a gene; V was cut back by 3 bases and J by 10 bases. The CDR3 nucleotides read TGCGCCAGCAGTGACCGGACAGGGGCACGAGCTTTCTTT. It encodes CASSDRTGARAFF.

The table lists this clonotype with many counts. V and J are TRBV7-9 and TRBJ2-7; possibly TRBD1 for D (5 bases). The CDR3 has 18 residues. V lost 3 bases, J lost 0 bases, and 21 bases lay in between. Germline loops: CDR1 SEHNR, CDR2 FQNEAQ (reference sequence). CDR3 loop: CASSFVAFVGASSYEQYF. The CDR3 nucleotides read TGTGCCAGCAGCTTTGTTGCGTTTGTAGGGGCCAGCTCCTACGAGCAGTACTTC.

This clonotype is categorized as medium-sized (0.01 to 0.1%). The V call is TRBV7-9, the J call TRBJ2-7; 8 bases map to TRBD2. The CDR3 length is 14 residues. CDR1 and CDR2 (germline): SEHNR, FQNEAQ (reference sequence). Trimming cost V 5 bases and J 6 bases; bases outside gene matches: 9. The CDR3 is CASSAPAGVGEQYF. The DNA of the CDR3 is TGTGCCAGCAGCGCCCCAGCGGGGGTCGGCGAGCAGTACTTC.

This clonotype was observed a handful of times. V and J are TRBV20-1 and TRBJ2-3; 12 bases agree with TRBD2. CDR1 DFQATT and CDR2 SNEGSKA come from the germline V gene (reference sequence). This CDR3 contains 14 residues. V shed 4 bases, J shed 7 bases, and the junction held 6 bases outside the gene matches. DNA for the CDR3: TGCAGTGCTAACCTAGCGGGGGGGCCGAATACGCAGTATTTT. This translates into CSANLAGGPNTQYF.

Only a few counts were recorded for this clonotype. The chain has TRBV10-2 and TRBJ1-1; TRBD1 agrees at 9 bases. V lost 6 bases to trimming and J lost 4 bases; unmatched junction nucleotides: 6. CDR1 and CDR2 (germline): WSHSY, SAAADI. The CDR3 extends over 14 amino acids. The CDR3 protein is CASRQQGASTEAFF. CDR3 nucleotide sequence: TGCGCCAGCAGGCAACAGGGGGCGAGCACTGAAGCTTTCTTT.

This clonotype was seen more than once but under ten times. The chain links TRBV12-3 or TRBV12-4 to TRBJ1-3; D is possibly TRBD1 (6 bases). V shed 2 bases and J shed 11 bases, with 10 bases lying between them. This CDR3 has 12 residues. The CDR3 bases are TGTGCCAGCAGTTTAAGGAAGGGGGCCATATATTTT. Its translation: CASSLRKGAIYF.

The genes are TRBV7-2 and TRBJ1-6; D not certain. V lost 6 bases and J lost 5, with 20 bases in between. The CDR3 totals 17 residues. Germline values: CDR1 SGHTA, CDR2 FQGNSA. CDR3 bases: TGTGCCAGCAGGGCGGGCAGACTCTCGACGGATAATTCACCCCTCCACTTT. The encoded protein is CASRAGRLSTDNSPLHF.

This clonotype was seen ten or more times. This chain uses TRBV6-6 with TRBJ2-3, with TRBD1 identical over 9 bases. The CDR3 spans 14 residues. From germline, CDR1 is MNHNY and CDR2 SVGAGI (reference sequence). V was clipped by 6 bases and J by 2 bases; unmatched bases: 3. CDR3 protein: CASRGTGHTDTQYF. The CDR3 nucleotides are TGTGCCAGCAGGGGGACAGGGCACACAGATACGCAGTATTTT.

The chain joins TRBV7-2 to TRBJ2-1; D not resolved. The CDR3 spans 14 residues. Germline V lookup: CDR1 SGHTA, CDR2 FQGNSA. V dropped 4 bases and J dropped 8 bases, with 15 bases sitting between them. The CDR3 is CASSSPPRRHEQFF. Here the CDR3 DNA reads TGTGCCAGCAGCTCTCCCCCGCGCCGGCATGAGCAGTTCTTC.

This clonotype occurred many times. This chain links TRBV18 with TRBJ1-6; D not certain. Germline CDR1 is KGHSH and CDR2 is LQKENI. Deletions cut 2 bases from V and 1 base from J, with 3 bases between. CDR3 length: 14 residues. This chain's CDR3 is CASSPGSYNSPLHF. CDR3 in DNA: TGTGCCAGCTCACCAGGATCCTATAATTCACCCCTCCACTTT.

The chain carries TRBV20-1 and TRBJ2-3; 8 bases are a match to TRBD2. Germline CDR1 reads DFQATT; CDR2 reads SNEGSKA (reference sequence). The CDR3 contains 13 residues. V was pared by 5 bases and J by 4 bases, with 5 bases of the junction left unmatched. The chain's CDR3 is CSAGTGGADTQYF. In DNA, the CDR3 is TGCAGTGCTGGGACGGGGGGGGCAGATACGCAGTATTTT.